This T cell receptor (beta chain) was found in a study of blood T cell repertoires in COVID-19. Study-wide context: Sources were T cells, B-cell-depleted T cells, or PBMCs; the material itself was cDNA or gDNA.

V was pared by 1 base and J by 2 bases, with 10 bases between. The germline CDR1 and CDR2 sequences are SGHRS and YFSETQ. This CDR3 has 14 residues. Patients of the Seattle cohort, enrolled during active infection, were followed longitudinally. Source study methods: Estimation of nucleated cell counts was performed using reference gene primer amplification. Method: immunoSEQ multiplex PCR; TCRdb's copy keeps in-frame clones and lacks some. V and J calls and clone size are those listed in that table; D and trimming were worked out from the DNA. The table lists under 55,000 clones, 80% to 90% of them singletons.

The sample taken for sequencing was peripheral blood. The chain carries TRBV5-1 and TRBJ2-7; D perhaps matches TRBD1 (6 bases). The sequence derives from a woman older than 75 with COVID-19, enrolled during active disease. CDR3 sequence (DNA): TGCGCCAGCAGCTTGTTTACAGGGCCCTACGAGCAGTACTTC. Residues: CASSLFTGPYEQYF.